This T cell receptor beta chain was sequenced in a study of blood T cell repertoires in COVID-19. For the study at large: T cells, B-cell-depleted T cells, or PBMCs supplied cDNA or gDNA.

Some clones are missing from TCRdb's copy, which holds only in-frame ones; the method was immunoSEQ multiplex PCR. Of 150,000 to 200,000 clones in the sample, roughly 84% are singletons; the top ten hold around a sixth. The germline V gene encodes CDR1 SGDLS and CDR2 YYNGEE. The CDR3 is made up of 14 amino acids. The junction had 6 bases not matched to a gene; V was cut back by 2 bases and J by 8 bases. Specimen: peripheral blood. V and J are TRBV9 and TRBJ2-1, with 8 bases fitting TRBD1. The TCR comes from a person aged 65 to 79 with COVID-19, enrolled during active disease. CDR3 bases: TGTGCCAGCAGCGTTGGAGACAGGGGCGATGAGCAGTTCTTC. Residues: CASSVGDRGDEQFF.